The entry that follows covers one T cell receptor beta chain sequence. Only one count was recorded for this clone. The antigen it recognizes is unknown. No base quality values were provided; no much bigger clone lies one nucleotide off. The entry originates in a study of lymphopenia after photon versus proton radiotherapy (dated by TCRdb to 2018 to 2020). In terms of the full investigation: Photon and proton radiation therapy were compared by the study for their immunological effects in patients with gastrointestinal tumors who developed high-grade lymphopenia. The cohort comprised some 20 patients with gastrointestinal tumors who received either photon or proton therapy and then developed lymphopenia. The goal of the study was to describe how the two radiation modalities differ in their effects on the immune system.

Library construction relied on the immunoSEQ multiplex PCR assay. Alongside multiparametric flow cytometry, deep sequencing of rearranged TCR beta loci was used to profile the T cell repertoires. Imported from immuneACCESS, the table was reduced by TCRdb to in-frame sequences with V and J called. These copies leave out some clones; in studies compared against another copy, an unresolved V gene accounts for under half, and the cause of the remainder is not known. The sample table shows more than 25,000 clones, and roughly 88% are seen once. The top ten hold about 6.6% of the sample. The germline V gene (reference sequence) supplies CDR1 MNHEY and CDR2 SMNVEV. Trimming removed 6 bases from V and 7 bases from J, leaving 15 bases between the germline ends. Reading from cysteine to phenylalanine, the CDR3 counts 13 amino acids. Only CDR3 DNA remains: 39 bases, in frame from the first base. Paper-wide results and their limitations: After the lymphocyte count nadir, oligoclonal expansion, especially of CD8+ Temra cells, was observed in photon-treated repertoires, and the drop in diversity was driven by this expansion. The authors looked at the survival association only in patients who died, and they framed better survival with proton therapy as a possibility rather than a demonstrated result. Relative stability during treatment was observed in proton-treated patients, whereas loss of naive T cells and TCR diversity and gain of effector/memory populations were observed in photon-treated patients. Across the cohort, an inverse correlation was found between a larger post-nadir drop in TCR diversity and overall survival time among patients who died.

The clonotype originates from a woman between 45 and 65 years old with pancreatic cancer. The sequence is built from TRBV27 and TRBJ1-1, with the D gene not clear enough to name. The sample was peripheral blood, taken from a patient treated with photon-based radiotherapy. This receptor has the CDR3 CASSEPGRHEAFF. The DNA sequence reads TGTGCCAGCAGCGAACCGGGCCGCCATGAAGCTTTCTTT.